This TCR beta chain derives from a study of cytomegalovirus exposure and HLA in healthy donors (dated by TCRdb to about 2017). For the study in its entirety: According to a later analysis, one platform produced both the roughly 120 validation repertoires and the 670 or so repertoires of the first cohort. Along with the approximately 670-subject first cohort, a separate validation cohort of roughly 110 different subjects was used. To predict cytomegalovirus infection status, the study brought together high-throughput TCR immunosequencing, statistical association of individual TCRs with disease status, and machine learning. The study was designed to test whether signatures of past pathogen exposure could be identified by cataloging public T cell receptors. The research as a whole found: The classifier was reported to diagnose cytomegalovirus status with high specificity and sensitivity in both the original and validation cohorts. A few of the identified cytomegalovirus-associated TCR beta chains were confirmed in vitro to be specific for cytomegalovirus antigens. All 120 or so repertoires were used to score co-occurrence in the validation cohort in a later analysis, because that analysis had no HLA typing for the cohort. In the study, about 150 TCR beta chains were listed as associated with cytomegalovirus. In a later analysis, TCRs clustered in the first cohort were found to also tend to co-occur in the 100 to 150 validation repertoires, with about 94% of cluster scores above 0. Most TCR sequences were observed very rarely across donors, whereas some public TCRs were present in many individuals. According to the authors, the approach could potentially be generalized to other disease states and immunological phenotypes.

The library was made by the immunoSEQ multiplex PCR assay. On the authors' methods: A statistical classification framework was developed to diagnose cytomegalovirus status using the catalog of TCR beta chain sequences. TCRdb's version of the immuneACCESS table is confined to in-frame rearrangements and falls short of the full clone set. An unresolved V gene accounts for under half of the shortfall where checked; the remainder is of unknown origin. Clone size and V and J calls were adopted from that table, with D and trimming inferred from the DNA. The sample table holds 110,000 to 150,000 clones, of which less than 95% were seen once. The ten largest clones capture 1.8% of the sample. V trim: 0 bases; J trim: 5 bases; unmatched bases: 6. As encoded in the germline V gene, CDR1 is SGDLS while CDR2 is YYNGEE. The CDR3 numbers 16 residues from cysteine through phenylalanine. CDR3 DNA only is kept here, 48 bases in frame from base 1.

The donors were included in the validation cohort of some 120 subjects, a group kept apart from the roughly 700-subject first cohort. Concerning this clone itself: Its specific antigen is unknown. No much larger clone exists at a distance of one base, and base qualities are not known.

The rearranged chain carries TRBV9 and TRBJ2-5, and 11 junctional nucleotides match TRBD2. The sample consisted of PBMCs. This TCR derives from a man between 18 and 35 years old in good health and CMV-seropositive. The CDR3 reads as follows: CASSVASGRQGETQYF. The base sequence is TGTGCCAGCAGCGTAGCTAGCGGGAGGCAGGGGGAGACCCAGTACTTC.